Shown below are 23 T cell receptor beta chains from a single sample sequenced in a study of CXCR3-negative and CXCR3-positive naive CD8 T cells. Study outcomes and limitations: When CXCR3-positive naive cells were set against CXCR3-negative naive cells, the former had more hydrophobic TRB CDR3s.

No antigen has been assigned to these receptors. The TRB libraries of cDNA were built by UMI-labeled 5' RACE. With the 5' RACE reads reprocessed, TCRdb shows one record per CDR3 protein and no DNA. Its listing shows about 63,000 distinct CDR3 sequences. Sequenced material: naive CXCR3+ CD8+ T cells from blood. Described subset: CD45RO-CCR7+CD27+CD95- naive CD8+ T cells expressing CXCR3 (TNR3+). The receptors stem from a human donor in good health. Some clones in this sample may be carry-over from other donors' samples.

This chain links TRBV12-3 or TRBV12-4 with TRBJ1-1. The CDR3 loop spans 15 amino acids. The CDR3 protein is CASCQLTASSTEAFF.

The chain has TRBV29-1 and TRBJ1-1. Germline V gene sequence: CDR1 SQVTM, CDR2 ANQGSEA. The CDR3 has 12 amino acids. CDR3 protein: CSVVAENTEAFF.

This rearrangement joins TRBV12-3 or TRBV12-4 to TRBJ2-7; TCRdb picks TRBD2, but there is no DNA to check that call. The length of the CDR3 is 14 residues. The CDR3 reads CASTVAGGRYEQYF.

The genes are TRBV7-9 and TRBJ2-7; without DNA, the TCRdb call of TRBD1 cannot be checked. Germline V CDR1 and CDR2: SEHNR, FQNEAQ (reference sequence). This CDR3 has 14 amino acids. The CDR3 is CASSSRTEAYEQYF.

The V gene is TRBV19, the J gene TRBJ2-7; TCRdb's D call of TRBD1 is untestable without DNA. The CDR3 runs to 13 residues. Germline V lookup: CDR1 LNHDA, CDR2 SQIVND (reference sequence). The CDR3 reads CASSPGTGDEQYF.

The rearrangement uses TRBV6-2 or TRBV6-3 and TRBJ2-5; TCRdb picks TRBD2, but there is no DNA to check that call. CDR1 is MNHEY and CDR2 is SVGEGT in the germline V gene. This CDR3 contains 16 residues. The CDR3 sequence is CASSYPISGAGETQYF.

CDR3 amino acids: CSAPRGSEQFF. The genes are TRBV20-1 and TRBJ2-1; TCRdb outputs TRBD1, but without DNA this stays unchecked. CDR1 is DFQATT, CDR2 SNEGSKA, per germline (reference sequence). The CDR3 runs 11 residues.

The V call is TRBV29-1, the J call TRBJ2-6; without DNA, the TCRdb call of TRBD1 cannot be checked. In germline, CDR1 is SQVTM, CDR2 ANQGSEA. The CDR3 runs to 19 residues. CDR3 amino acids: CSVEAQGAVIGSGANVLTF.

This chain joins TRBV5-5 and TRBJ2-1. Germline CDR1 reads SGHKS; CDR2 reads YYEKEE (reference sequence). This CDR3 spans 15 amino acids. CDR3 protein: CASSPVVGSYNEQFF.

The gene calls are TRBV10-1 and TRBJ2-1; the D call from TCRdb, TRBD1, cannot be confirmed without DNA. Germline loops: CDR1 WNHNN, CDR2 SYGVQD (reference sequence). The CDR3 loop spans 15 amino acids. The chain's CDR3 is CASSDVPGGHNEQFF.

This chain joins TRBV29-1 and TRBJ1-5; the TCRdb D gene call, TRBD1, has no DNA to confirm it. Germline-derived CDR1 and CDR2 are SQVTM and ANQGSEA. CDR3 size: 15 residues. CDR3 in amino acids: CSVADRARPNQPQHF.

J is TRBJ2-3 and V is TRBV7-2. This CDR3 is built from 14 residues. Germline CDR1 is SGHTA and CDR2 is FQGNSA. The CDR3 spells CASSPSGYTDTQYF.

The V gene is TRBV4-3, the J gene TRBJ1-1; the D gene TCRdb calls, TRBD1, cannot be checked with no DNA. Germline CDR1 reads LGHNA; CDR2 reads YSLEER. The CDR3 consists of 18 residues. CDR3 loop: CASSQNPPGDRVNPEAFF.

This sequence joins TRBV29-1 and TRBJ2-5; no DNA is available, so the TRBD1 call from TCRdb remains unchecked. This CDR3 region has 13 residues. Germline CDR1 reads SQVTM; CDR2 reads ANQGSEA. This CDR3 reads CSVPPGGEETQYF.

The chain combines TRBV7-2 with TRBJ2-7; TCRdb's D call, TRBD1, is unchecked because there is no DNA. The CDR3 is 15 amino acids. CDR1 and CDR2 (germline): SGHTA, FQGNSA. The CDR3 here is CASSLFWQGAVEQYF.

The rearrangement joins TRBV20-1 to TRBJ1-2. In germline, CDR1 is DFQATT, CDR2 SNEGSKA (reference sequence). The CDR3 loop spans 14 amino acids. The CDR3 is CSASKLPADYGYTF.

V is TRBV20-1 and J is TRBJ2-1; TCRdb indicates TRBD2, and absent DNA this call remains unverified. The germline V gene encodes CDR1 DFQATT and CDR2 SNEGSKA (reference sequence). The CDR3 has 15 amino acids. This CDR3 is CSAPPGTSNLHEQFF.

This rearrangement joins TRBV6-4 to TRBJ1-1; TCRdb reports TRBD1, a call that lacks DNA to check it against. The CDR3 covers 15 residues. Per the germline V gene, CDR1 is MRHNA and CDR2 is SNTAGT. The CDR3 spells CASSASTGENTEAFF.

V is TRBV7-9 and J is TRBJ2-7; the D call from TCRdb, TRBD1, cannot be confirmed without DNA. The CDR3 extends over 13 amino acids. Germline V CDR1 and CDR2: SEHNR, FQNEAQ (reference sequence). The CDR3 region is CASSSRASHEQYF.

This rearrangement joins TRBV29-1 to TRBJ1-1. The CDR3 loop spans 12 amino acids. Looked up from germline, CDR1 is SQVTM and CDR2 is ANQGSEA. This chain's CDR3 is CSVEDLNIGAFF.

The CDR3 is CATSDVAGSWFF. The chain recombines TRBV24-1 with TRBJ2-1; TCRdb returns TRBD1, unconfirmable since there is no DNA. Germline V gene sequence: CDR1 KGHDR, CDR2 SFDVKD. The CDR3 has 12 amino acids.

The chain is built from TRBV28 and TRBJ1-3; no DNA is available, so the TRBD1 call from TCRdb remains unchecked. The CDR3 runs 16 residues. Germline loops: CDR1 MDHEN, CDR2 SYDVKM. CDR3 region: CASSLIQDRSGNTIYF.

According to its frequency, this clonotype is medium-sized (0.01 to 0.1%). This rearrangement joins TRBV27 to TRBJ2-1. This CDR3 spans 13 amino acids. Germline V gene sequence: CDR1 MNHEY, CDR2 SMNVEV (reference sequence). The CDR3 sequence is CASSFDGWNEQFF.